The clone carrying this T cell receptor (beta chain) was observed many times. Its antigen is as yet unknown. The data belong to a study of CD8 T cells in ankylosing spondylitis. Study-wide points: Certain motif variants had earlier been reported in reactive arthritis synovial fluid and blood. Matched synovial fluid from ankylosing spondylitis patients was reported to be enriched for disease-linked clones. Several highly homologous variants made up a TCR beta motif, and this motif appeared characteristic of ankylosing spondylitis blood.

The ends lost 5 bases at V and 3 bases at J; junction bases unmatched: 7. The CDR3 is 16 residues long. Quantitative 5'-RACE with molecular barcodes was used to make the TCR beta libraries. TCRdb independently ran MiXCR on the 5' RACE reads; one entry per CDR3 protein. The table has 150,000 to 200,000 distinct CDR3 sequences, approximately 10% seen once. The gene calls are TRBV12-3 or TRBV12-4 and TRBJ1-5, with TRBD1 identical over 10 bases. Material: blood, either unsorted or a sorted T cell fraction (not recorded which). The sequence was collected from a male donor with ankylosing spondylitis or in good health (not recorded which). CDR3 amino acids: CASSPMGQGINQPQHF. The CDR3 nucleotides read TGTGCCAGCAGTCCGATGGGACAGGGGATCAATCAGCCCCAGCATTTT.